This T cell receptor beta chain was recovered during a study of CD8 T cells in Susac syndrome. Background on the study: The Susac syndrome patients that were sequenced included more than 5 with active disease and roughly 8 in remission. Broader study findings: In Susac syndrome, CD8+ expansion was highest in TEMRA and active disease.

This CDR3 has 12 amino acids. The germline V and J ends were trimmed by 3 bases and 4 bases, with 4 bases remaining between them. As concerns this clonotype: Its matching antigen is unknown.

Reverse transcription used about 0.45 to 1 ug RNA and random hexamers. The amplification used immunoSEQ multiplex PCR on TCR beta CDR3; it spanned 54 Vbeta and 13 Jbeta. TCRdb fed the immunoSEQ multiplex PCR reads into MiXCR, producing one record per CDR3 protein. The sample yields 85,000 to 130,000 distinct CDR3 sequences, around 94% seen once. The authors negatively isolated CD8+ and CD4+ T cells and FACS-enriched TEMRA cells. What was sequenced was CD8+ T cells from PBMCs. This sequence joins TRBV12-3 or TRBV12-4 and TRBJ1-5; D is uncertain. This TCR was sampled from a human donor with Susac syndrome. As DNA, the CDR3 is TGTGCCAGCAGTTTGAATAATCAGCCCCAGCATTTT. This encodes CASSLNNQPQHF.